A selection of T cell receptor beta chains follows, all from one sample in a study of blood T cell repertoires in COVID-19. The repertoire was sequenced with immunoSEQ multiplex PCR; TCRdb's copy has only in-frame clones and lacks some. Of about 52,000 clones listed, 85% to 90% are singletons. Sequenced input: peripheral blood. The receptors originated from a man aged 65 to 85 with acute or convalescent COVID-19. The conserved cysteine and the conserved F or W are not part of the CDR3 here.

j_gene	v_gene	CDR3aa
TRBJ1-2	TRBV24-1	ATSDLTQGYGYT
TRBJ2-2	TRBV6-5	ASRDRPNTGELF
TRBJ2-3	TRBV19	ASSIGNAGPSTDTQY
TRBJ1-5	TRBV5-6	ASSIRQVSNQPQH
TRBJ1-2	TRBV2	ASSSDKSSGYT
TRBJ1-2	TRBV28	ASSLGDGPYGYT
TRBJ1-6	TRBV4-1	ASSQLVPRVQDRANGGSPLH
TRBJ1-3	TRBV14	ASSRSRGAGNTIY
TRBJ1-1	TRBV28	ASSPIRQGKNTEAF
TRBJ1-3	TRBV6-5	ASRAPGNTIY
TRBJ2-1	TRBV5-1	ASILNPEGSYNEQF
TRBJ2-5	TRBV30	AWGSGLAGQETQY
TRBJ2-5	TRBV11-2	ASSLALAQETQY
TRBJ1-2	TRBV28	ASSMQGGNYGYT
TRBJ2-7	TRBV6-1	ASSVHLRAGSLPYEQY
TRBJ1-5	TRBV7-8	ASSPLQGARQPQH
TRBJ1-3	TRBV6-5	ASTPDSYSGNTIY
TRBJ1-4	TRBV29-1	SGRTGTNEKLF
TRBJ2-5	TRBV7-8	ASSLGEWETQY
TRBJ2-2	TRBV5-1	ASLGGTANTGELF
TRBJ2-7	TRBV12-3/TRBV12-4	ASRLAGDLEQY
TRBJ1-5	TRBV4-1	ASSQDHIGTRPQH
TRBJ2-4	TRBV5-8	ASSLGTDSTKNIQY
TRBJ2-5	TRBV23-1	ASSQAGGRASETQY
TRBJ1-1	TRBV10-3	AISESKGDGEAF
TRBJ1-1	TRBV7-9	ASSLPRNTEAF
TRBJ2-5	TRBV21-1	ASSPTETEGETQY
TRBJ1-1	TRBV5-6	ASSGTGGNTEAF
TRBJ1-2	TRBV6-5	ASRIGQAYGYT
TRBJ1-6	TRBV5-1	ASSPGQALSPLH
TRBJ2-7	TRBV24-1	ATSDGQGDFPYEQY
TRBJ2-1	TRBV3-1/TRBV3-2	ASSHLTSGSYNEQF
TRBJ2-7	TRBV9	ASSVASRTSGAYEQY
TRBJ2-7	TRBV7-9	ASSQSGTDEQY
TRBJ2-1	TRBV5-1	ASSSGSGRAMNEQF
TRBJ2-5	TRBV27	ASSTRTGNQETQY
TRBJ2-3	TRBV9	ASSWADSATDTQY
TRBJ1-2	TRBV15	ATSRERGQRRGYT
TRBJ2-1	TRBV11-2	ASSSSIGGGSSYNEQF
TRBJ2-7	TRBV2	ASSEPGTGLAYEQY